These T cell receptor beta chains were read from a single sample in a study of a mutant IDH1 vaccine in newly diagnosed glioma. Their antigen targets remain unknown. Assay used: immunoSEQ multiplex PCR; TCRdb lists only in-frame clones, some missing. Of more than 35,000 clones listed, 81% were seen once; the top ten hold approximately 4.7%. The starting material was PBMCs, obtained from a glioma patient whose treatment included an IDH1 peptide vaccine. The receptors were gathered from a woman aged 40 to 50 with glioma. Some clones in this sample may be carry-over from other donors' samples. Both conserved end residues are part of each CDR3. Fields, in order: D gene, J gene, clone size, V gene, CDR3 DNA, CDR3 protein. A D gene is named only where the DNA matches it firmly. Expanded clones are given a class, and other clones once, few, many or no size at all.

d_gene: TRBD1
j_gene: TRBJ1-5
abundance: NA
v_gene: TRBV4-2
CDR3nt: TGTGCCAGCAGAATCGGACAGGGAGCGCCCCAGCATTTT
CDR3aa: CASRIGQGAPQHF

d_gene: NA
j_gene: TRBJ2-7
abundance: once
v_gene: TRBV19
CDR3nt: TGTGCCAGCAGGAAGCAGGGGGGTCTCCACGAGCAGTACTTC
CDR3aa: CASRKQGGLHEQYF

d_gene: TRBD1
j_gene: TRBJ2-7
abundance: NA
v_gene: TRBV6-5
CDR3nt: TGTGCCACCCGGGACAGGGTAAACCACGAGCAGTACTTC
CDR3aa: CATRDRVNHEQYF

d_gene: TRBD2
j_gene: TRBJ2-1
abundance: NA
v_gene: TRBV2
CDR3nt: TGTGCCAGCGCGTTCGGGCTAGCGGGAGCGAAGCAGTTCTTC
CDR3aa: CASAFGLAGAKQFF

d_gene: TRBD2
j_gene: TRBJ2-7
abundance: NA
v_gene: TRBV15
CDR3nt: TGTGCCACCAGCTGGGGACTAGCGGATACCTACGAGCAGTACTTC
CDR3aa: CATSWGLADTYEQYF

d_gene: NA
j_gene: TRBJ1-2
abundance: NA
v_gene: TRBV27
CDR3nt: TGTGCCAGCAAACGTGACGGGGGGCATGGTGGCTACACCTTC
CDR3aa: CASKRDGGHGGYTF

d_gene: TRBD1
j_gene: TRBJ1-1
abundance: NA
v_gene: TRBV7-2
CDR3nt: TGTGCCAGCAGCTTAGGGGGTGGGGGACAGGGGAGGGCTTTCTTT
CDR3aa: CASSLGGGGQGRAFF

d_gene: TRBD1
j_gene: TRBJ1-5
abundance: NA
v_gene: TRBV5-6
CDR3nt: TGTGCCAGCAGCTTGGGTGGAGGGGGCGTATCACAGCCCCAGCATTTT
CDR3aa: CASSLGGGGVSQPQHF

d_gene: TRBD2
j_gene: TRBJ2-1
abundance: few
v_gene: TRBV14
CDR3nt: TGTGCCAGCAGCCATGGCGCGGGGCGGGGGGGCCGGGTTTATGAGCAGTTCTTC
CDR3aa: CASSHGAGRGGRVYEQFF

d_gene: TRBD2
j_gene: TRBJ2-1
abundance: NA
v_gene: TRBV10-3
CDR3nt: TGTGCCATCAGTGCCATAGCGGGAGGGTACAATGAGCAGTTCTTC
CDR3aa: CAISAIAGGYNEQFF

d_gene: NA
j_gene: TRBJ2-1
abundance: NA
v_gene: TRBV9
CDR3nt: TGTGCCAGCAGCGTAGCTGGGAGCTTTTCGAATGAGCAGTTCTTC
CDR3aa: CASSVAGSFSNEQFF

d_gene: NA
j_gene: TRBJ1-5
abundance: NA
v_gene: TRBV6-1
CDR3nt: TGTGCCAGCAGGGAAAATAGCAATCAGCCCCAGCATTTT
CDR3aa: CASRENSNQPQHF

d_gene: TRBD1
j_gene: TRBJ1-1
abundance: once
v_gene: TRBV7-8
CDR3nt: TGTGCCAGCAGCCCTCTGGTAGGGGGCGCGGTTGGTCGGACTGAAGCTTTCTTT
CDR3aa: CASSPLVGGAVGRTEAFF

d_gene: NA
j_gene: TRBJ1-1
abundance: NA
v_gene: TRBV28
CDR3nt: TGTGCCAGCAGTTCCCTCCCCGGGGGACGGGGCGCTGAAGCTTTCTTT
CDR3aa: CASSSLPGGRGAEAFF

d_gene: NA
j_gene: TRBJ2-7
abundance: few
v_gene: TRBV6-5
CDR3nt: TGTGCCAGCAGACGGAGGACGGGAGTTTTGTACGAGCAGTACTTC
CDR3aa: CASRRRTGVLYEQYF

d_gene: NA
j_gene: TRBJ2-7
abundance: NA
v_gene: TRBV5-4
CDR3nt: TGTGCCAGCAGCTACGACCCAACACGCGGGCACGAGCAGTACTTC
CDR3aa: CASSYDPTRGHEQYF

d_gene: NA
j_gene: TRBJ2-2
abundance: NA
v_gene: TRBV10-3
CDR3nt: TGTGCCATCAGTGAGATCACAGGGTCCGGGGAGCTGTTTTTT
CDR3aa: CAISEITGSGELFF

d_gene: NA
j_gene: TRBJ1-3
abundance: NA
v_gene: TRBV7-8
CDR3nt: TGTGCCAGCAGCTTAGGGACACCCTCTGGAAACACCATATATTTT
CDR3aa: CASSLGTPSGNTIYF

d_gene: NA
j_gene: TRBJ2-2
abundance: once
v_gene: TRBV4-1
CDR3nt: TGCGCCAGCAGCCTGTCGAGCGGGGAGCTGTTTTTT
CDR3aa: CASSLSSGELFF

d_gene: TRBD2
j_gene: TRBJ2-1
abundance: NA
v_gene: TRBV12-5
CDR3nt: TGTGCTAGTGGTCCCGGGACTAGCAGCTACAATGAGCAGTTCTTC
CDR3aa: CASGPGTSSYNEQFF

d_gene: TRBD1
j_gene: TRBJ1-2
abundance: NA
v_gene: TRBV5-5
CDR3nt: TGTGCCAGCAGCAACTACAGGGGGAGGTGGTCGCATGGCTACACCTTC
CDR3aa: CASSNYRGRWSHGYTF

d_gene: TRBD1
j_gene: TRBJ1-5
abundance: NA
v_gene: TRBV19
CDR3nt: TGTGCCTGCAGCAGGGGGACAGGGTTAAATCAGCCCCAGCATTTT
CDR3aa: CACSRGTGLNQPQHF

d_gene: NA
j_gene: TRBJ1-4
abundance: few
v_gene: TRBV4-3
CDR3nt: TGCGCCAGCAGCCAAGATAGGGCAGGGGCTGAAAAACTGTTTTTT
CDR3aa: CASSQDRAGAEKLFF

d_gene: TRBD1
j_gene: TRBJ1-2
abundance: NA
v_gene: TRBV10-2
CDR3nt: TGCGCCAGCAGTGCCCCCGGGGGACAGGGGGCACGGGGCTACACCTTC
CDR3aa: CASSAPGGQGARGYTF

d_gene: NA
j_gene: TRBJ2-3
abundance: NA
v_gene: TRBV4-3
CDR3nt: TGCGCCAGCAGCCAAGATCAGGAGGGGTCTGGGACAGATACGCAGTATTTT
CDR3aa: CASSQDQEGSGTDTQYF

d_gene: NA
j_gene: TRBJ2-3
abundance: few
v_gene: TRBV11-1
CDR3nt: TGTGCCAGCAGTGATCCGGGACGCAGCACAGATACGCAGTATTTT
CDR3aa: CASSDPGRSTDTQYF

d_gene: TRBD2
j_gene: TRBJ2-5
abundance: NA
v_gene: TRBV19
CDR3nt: TGTGCCAGTAGCCGCAGGGAGGGGGAGACCCAGTACTTC
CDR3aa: CASSRREGETQYF

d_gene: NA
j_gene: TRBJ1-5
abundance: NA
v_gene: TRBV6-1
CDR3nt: TGTGCCAGCAGTGCCGCTGGGGAGAGGTATCAGCCCCAGCATTTT
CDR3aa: CASSAAGERYQPQHF

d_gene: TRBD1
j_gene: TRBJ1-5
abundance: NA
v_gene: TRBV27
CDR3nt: TGTGCCAGCAGTTTATTCTCGGACAGGGGGCAGCCCCAGCATTTT
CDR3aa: CASSLFSDRGQPQHF

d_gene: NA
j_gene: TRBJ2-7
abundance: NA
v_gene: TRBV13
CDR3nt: TGTGCCAGCAGCTTAGAGGCGGCTAAAGCCTACGAGCAGTACTTC
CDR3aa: CASSLEAAKAYEQYF

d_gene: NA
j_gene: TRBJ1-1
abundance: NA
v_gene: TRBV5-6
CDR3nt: TGTGCCAGCAGCCGACAGTATTCGGCTTTCTTT
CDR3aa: CASSRQYSAFF

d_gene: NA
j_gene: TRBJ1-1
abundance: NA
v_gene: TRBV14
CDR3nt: TGTGCCAGCAGCCAATACAGTTCAGGGGCTTTCTTT
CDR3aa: CASSQYSSGAFF

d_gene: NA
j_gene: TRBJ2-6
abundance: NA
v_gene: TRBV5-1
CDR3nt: TGCGCCAGCAGTTGGACTGGGGCCAACGTCCTGACTTTC
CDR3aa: CASSWTGANVLTF

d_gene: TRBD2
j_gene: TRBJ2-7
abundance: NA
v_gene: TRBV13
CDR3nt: TGTGCCAGCAGCCCAGCTAGCGGGGGGTACGAGCAGTACTTC
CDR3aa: CASSPASGGYEQYF

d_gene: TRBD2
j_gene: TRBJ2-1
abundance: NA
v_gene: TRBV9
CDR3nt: TGTGCCAGCAGCGTTAGTAGCGGGGGGGCGGGGCAGTTCTTC
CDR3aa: CASSVSSGGAGQFF

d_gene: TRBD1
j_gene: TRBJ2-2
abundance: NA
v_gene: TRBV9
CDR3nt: TGTGCCAGCAGCGTTAGGACAGGGGGCCACACCGGGGAGCTGTTTTTT
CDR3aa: CASSVRTGGHTGELFF

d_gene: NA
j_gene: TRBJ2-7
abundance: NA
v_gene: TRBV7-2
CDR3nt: TGTGCCAGCAGCCTAGTCGGAGTTCTCGAGCAGTACTTC
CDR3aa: CASSLVGVLEQYF

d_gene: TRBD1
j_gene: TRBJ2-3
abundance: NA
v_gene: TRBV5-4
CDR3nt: TGTGCCAGCAGCTTGGAGGGGACAGGCTTCACAGATACGCAGTATTTT
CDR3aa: CASSLEGTGFTDTQYF

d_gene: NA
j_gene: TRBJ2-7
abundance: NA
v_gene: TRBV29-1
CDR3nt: TGCAGCGTTCGTGAGCAGACTTATTCTGAGCAGTACTTC
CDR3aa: CSVREQTYSEQYF